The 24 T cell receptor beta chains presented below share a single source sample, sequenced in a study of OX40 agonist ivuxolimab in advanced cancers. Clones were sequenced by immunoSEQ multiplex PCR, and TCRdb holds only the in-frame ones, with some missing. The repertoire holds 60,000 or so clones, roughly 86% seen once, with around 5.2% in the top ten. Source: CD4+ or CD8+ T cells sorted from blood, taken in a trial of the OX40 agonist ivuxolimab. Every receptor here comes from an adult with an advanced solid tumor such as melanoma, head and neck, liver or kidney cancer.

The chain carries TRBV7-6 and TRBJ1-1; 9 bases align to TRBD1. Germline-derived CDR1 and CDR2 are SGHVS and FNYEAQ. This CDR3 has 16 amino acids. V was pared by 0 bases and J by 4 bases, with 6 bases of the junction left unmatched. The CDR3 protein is CASSLARTGASTEAFF. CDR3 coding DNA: TGTGCCAGCAGCTTAGCCCGGACAGGGGCGAGCACTGAAGCTTTCTTT. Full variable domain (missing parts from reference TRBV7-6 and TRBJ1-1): GAGVSQSPRYKVTKRGQDVALRCDPISGHVSLYWYRQALGQGPEFLTYFNYEAQQDKSGLPNDRFSAERPEGSISTLTIQRTEQRDSAMYRCASSLARTGASTEAFFGQGTRLTVV.

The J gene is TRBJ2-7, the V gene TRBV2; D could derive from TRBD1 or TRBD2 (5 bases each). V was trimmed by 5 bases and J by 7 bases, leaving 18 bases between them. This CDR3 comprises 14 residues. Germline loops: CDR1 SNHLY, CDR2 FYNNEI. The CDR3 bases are TGTGCCAGCAGTCCCCTGGGACGGCGCAGAGAGCAGTACTTC. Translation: CASSPLGRRREQYF.

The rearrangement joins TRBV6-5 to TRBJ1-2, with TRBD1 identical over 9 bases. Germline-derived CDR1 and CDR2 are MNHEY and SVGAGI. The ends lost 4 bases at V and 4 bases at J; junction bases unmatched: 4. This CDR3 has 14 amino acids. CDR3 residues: CASSSPGQGYGYTF. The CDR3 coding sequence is TGTGCCAGCAGTTCCCCGGGACAGGGCTATGGCTACACCTTC.

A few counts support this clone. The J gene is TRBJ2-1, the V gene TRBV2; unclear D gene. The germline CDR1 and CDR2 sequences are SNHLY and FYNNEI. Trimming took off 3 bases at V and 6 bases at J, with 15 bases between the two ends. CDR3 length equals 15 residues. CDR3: CASSDISLGFNEQFF. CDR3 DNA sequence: TGTGCCAGCAGTGACATAAGCCTGGGATTCAATGAGCAGTTCTTC.

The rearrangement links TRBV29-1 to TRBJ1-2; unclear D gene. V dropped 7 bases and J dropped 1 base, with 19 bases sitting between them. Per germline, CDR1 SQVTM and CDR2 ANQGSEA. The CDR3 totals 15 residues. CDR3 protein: CSGSDGGGFNYGYTF. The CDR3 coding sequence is TGCAGCGGGTCAGACGGAGGAGGGTTTAACTATGGCTACACCTTC.

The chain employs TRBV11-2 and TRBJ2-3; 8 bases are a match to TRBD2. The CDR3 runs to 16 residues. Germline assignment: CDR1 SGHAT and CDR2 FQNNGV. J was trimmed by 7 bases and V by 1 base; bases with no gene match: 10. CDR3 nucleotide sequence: TGTGCCAGCAGCTTAGCTTTAGCGGGGCCTAGGTATACGCAGTATTTT. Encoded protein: CASSLALAGPRYTQYF.

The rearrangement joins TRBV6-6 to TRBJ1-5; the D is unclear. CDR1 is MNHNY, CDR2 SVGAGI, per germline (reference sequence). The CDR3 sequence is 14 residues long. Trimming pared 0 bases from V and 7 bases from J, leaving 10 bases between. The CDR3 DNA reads TGTGCCAGCAGTTACTCGATCCTTGGGCAGCCCCAGCATTTT. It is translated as CASSYSILGQPQHF.

The CDR3 DNA sequence: TGTGCCAGCAGCTCTAGCGGTGAGACCCAGTACTTC. Residues: CASSSSGETQYF. The rearrangement joins TRBV6-6 to TRBJ2-5; 7 bases are shared with TRBD2. With 6 bases clipped from V and 5 bases from J, the junction kept 3 bases outside the gene matches. The CDR3 is 12 amino acids. The V gene's germline CDR1 is MNHNY and CDR2 SVGAGI (reference sequence).

The CDR3 DNA sequence: TGCGCCATCCTTGACCCGCCCTCAAACACCGGGGAGCTGTTTTTT. Translation: CAILDPPSNTGELFF. This chain links TRBV23-1 with TRBJ2-2; D uncertain. TRBV23-1 is an open reading frame, and its role is uncertain. V lost 10 bases, J lost 2 bases, and 17 bases lay in between. This CDR3 spans 15 amino acids.

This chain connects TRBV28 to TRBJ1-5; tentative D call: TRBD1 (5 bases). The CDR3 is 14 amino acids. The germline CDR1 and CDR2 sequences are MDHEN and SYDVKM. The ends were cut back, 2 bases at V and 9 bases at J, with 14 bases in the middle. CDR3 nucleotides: TGTGCCAGCAGTTTAAGTGGGAGCGGGGGGCCCCAGCATTTT. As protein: CASSLSGSGGPQHF.

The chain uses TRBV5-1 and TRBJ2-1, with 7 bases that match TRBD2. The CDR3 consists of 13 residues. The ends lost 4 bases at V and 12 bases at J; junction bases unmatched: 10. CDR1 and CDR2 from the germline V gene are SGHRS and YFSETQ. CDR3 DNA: TGCGCCAGCAGCCAACAGCGGGAAAGTGTGCAGTTCTTC. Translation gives CASSQQRESVQFF.

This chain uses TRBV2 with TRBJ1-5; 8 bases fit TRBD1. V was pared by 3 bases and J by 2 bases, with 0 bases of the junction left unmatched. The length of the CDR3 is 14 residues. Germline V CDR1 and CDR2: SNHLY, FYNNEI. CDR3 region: CASSEDRGNQPQHF. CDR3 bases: TGTGCCAGCAGTGAGGACAGGGGCAATCAGCCCCAGCATTTT.

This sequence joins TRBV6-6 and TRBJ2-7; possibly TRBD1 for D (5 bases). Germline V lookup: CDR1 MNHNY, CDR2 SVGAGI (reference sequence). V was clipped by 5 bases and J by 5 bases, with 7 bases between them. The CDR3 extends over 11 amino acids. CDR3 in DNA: TGTGCCAGCAGTCCAGGGCACGAGCAGTACTTC. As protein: CASSPGHEQYF.

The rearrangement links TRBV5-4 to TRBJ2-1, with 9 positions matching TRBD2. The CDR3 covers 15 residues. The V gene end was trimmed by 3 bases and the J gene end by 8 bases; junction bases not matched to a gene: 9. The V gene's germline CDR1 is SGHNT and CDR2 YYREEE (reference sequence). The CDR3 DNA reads TGTGCCAGCAGCTACGGACTAGCGACTGTCGATGAGCAGTTCTTC. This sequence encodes CASSYGLATVDEQFF.

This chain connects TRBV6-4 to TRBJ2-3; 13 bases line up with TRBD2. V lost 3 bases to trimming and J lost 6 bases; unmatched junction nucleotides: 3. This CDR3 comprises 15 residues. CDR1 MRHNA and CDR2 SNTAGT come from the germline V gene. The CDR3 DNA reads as TGTGCCAGCAGTGAAGGACTAGCGGGGGCTGATACGCAGTATTTT. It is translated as CASSEGLAGADTQYF.

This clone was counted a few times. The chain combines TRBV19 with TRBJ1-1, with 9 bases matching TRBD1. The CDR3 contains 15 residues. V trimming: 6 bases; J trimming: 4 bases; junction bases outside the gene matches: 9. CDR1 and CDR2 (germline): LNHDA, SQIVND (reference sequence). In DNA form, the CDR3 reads TGTGCCAGTAGCGCACGGGACAGGGTAAGCACTGAAGCTTTCTTT. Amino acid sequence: CASSARDRVSTEAFF.

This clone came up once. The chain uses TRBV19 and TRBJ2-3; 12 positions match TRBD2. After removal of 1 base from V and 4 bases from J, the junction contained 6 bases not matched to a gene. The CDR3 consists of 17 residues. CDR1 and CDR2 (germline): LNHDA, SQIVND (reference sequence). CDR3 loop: CASSIGRTSGIADTQYF. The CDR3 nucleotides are TGTGCCAGTAGTATAGGTAGGACTAGCGGGATAGCAGATACGCAGTATTTT.

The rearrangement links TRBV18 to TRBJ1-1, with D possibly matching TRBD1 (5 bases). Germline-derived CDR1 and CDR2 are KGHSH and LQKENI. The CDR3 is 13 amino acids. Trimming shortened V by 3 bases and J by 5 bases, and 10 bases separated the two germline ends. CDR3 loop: CASSPGPATEAFF. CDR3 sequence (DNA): TGTGCCAGCTCACCGGGACCCGCAACTGAAGCTTTCTTT.

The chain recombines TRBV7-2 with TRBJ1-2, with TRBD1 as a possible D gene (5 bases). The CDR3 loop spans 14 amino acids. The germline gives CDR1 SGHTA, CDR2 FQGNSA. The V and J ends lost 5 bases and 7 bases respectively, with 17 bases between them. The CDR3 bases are TGTGCCAGCAGCCCGAGGGGTTCGGGTGGTGGCTACACCTTC. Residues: CASSPRGSGGGYTF.

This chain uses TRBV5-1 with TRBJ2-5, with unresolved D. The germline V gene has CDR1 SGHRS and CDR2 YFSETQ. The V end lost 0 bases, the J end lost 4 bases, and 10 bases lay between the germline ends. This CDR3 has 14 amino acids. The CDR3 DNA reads TGCGCCAGCAGCTTGGGGTGGGAAGGAGAGACCCAGTACTTC. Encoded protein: CASSLGWEGETQYF.

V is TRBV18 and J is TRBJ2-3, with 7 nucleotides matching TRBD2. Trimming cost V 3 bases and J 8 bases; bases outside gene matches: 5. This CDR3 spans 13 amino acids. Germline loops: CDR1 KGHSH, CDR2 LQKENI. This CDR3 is CASSPKRGGTQYF. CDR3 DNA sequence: TGTGCCAGCTCACCGAAACGCGGGGGTACGCAGTATTTT.

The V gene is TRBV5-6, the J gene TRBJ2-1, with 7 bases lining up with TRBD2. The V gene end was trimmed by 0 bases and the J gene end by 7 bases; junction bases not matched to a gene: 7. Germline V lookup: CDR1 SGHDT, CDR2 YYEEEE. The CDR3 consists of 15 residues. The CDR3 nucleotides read TGTGCCAGCAGCTTGGAGTGGGAGGGGCGAAATGAGCAGTTCTTC. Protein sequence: CASSLEWEGRNEQFF.

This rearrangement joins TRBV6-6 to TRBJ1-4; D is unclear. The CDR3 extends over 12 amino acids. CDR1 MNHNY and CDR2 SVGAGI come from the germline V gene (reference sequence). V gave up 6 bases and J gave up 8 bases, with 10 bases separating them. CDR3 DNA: TGTGCCAGCAGATTCATCAGAGAAAAACTGTTTTTT. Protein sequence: CASRFIREKLFF.

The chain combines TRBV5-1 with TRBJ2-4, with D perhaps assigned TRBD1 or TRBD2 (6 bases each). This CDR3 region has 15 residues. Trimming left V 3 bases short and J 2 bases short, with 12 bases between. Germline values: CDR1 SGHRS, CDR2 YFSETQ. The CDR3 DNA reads TGCGCCAGCAGCTCCCAAGGGGGGTCCAAAAACATTCAGTACTTC. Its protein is CASSSQGGSKNIQYF. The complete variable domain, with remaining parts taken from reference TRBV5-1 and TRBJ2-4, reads KAGVTQTPRYLIKTRGQQVTLSCSPISGHRSVSWYQQTPGQGLQFLFEYFSETQRNKGNFPGRFSGRQFSNSRSEMNVSTLELGDSALYLCASSSQGGSKNIQYFGAGTRLSVL.